These 32 T cell receptor beta chains came from one sample sequenced in a study of cytomegalovirus exposure and HLA in healthy donors. PCR involved 60 Vbeta and 13 Jbeta primers. The assay was immunoSEQ multiplex PCR, and TCRdb's table has in-frame clones only and misses some. Of 200,000 to 250,000 clones listed, around four fifths are singletons. The sample comprised PBMCs. Receptors originate from a woman in her 40s in good health and CMV-seronegative.

The CDR3 DNA reads TGTGCCAGCAGTAACACAGGGGTTCCGGAAAAACTGTTTTTT. Amino acids: CASSNTGVPEKLFF. The chain links TRBV2 to TRBJ1-4; 7 positions match TRBD1. The CDR3 covers 14 residues. The V segment lost 5 bases and the J segment 8 bases; nucleotides outside the gene matches: 8. Looked up from germline, CDR1 is SNHLY and CDR2 is FYNNEI.

V gene TRBV7-2 combines with J gene TRBJ1-6; D gene uncertain. CDR1 is SGHTA, CDR2 FQGNSA, per germline. V lost 1 base to trimming and J lost 8 bases, with 12 bases between them. The CDR3 totals 15 residues. CDR3 nucleotide sequence: TGTGCCAGCAGCTTAGTAGCCGGGTCGGATTCACCCCTCCACTTT. It yields the protein CASSLVAGSDSPLHF.

This rearrangement joins TRBV6-4 to TRBJ1-1, with no clear D. V was shortened by 1 base and J by 5 bases, with 8 bases between the two germline ends. CDR3 size: 13 residues. Germline V gene sequence: CDR1 MRHNA, CDR2 SNTAGT. In nucleotides, the CDR3 is TGTGCCAGCAGTGACTTCGAGGGAACTGAAGCTTTCTTT. Its protein product is CASSDFEGTEAFF.

This chain links TRBV6-5 with TRBJ1-3, with TRBD1 matching 7 bases. V dropped 6 bases and J dropped 0; count of bases not matched to a gene: 2. This CDR3 comprises 14 residues. Germline values: CDR1 MNHEY, CDR2 SVGAGI. CDR3 region: CASRDRRSGNTIYF. CDR3 nucleotides: TGTGCCAGCAGGGACAGGCGCTCTGGAAACACCATATATTTT.

This clone appeared once. V usage is TRBV19 and J usage is TRBJ2-3, with 8 bases fitting TRBD2. From germline, CDR1 is LNHDA and CDR2 SQIVND (reference sequence). The CDR3 consists of 15 residues. V was clipped by 7 bases and J by 2 bases; unmatched bases: 8. Here the CDR3 DNA reads TGTGCCAGTACCCGTGGCGGGGGGAACACAGATACGCAGTATTTT. Residues: CASTRGGGNTDTQYF.

The V gene is TRBV5-6, the J gene TRBJ2-2, with 8 nucleotides matching TRBD1. The germline V gene has CDR1 SGHDT and CDR2 YYEEEE. The CDR3 has 19 amino acids. V trimming: 4 bases; J trimming: 5 bases; junction bases outside the gene matches: 19. CDR3 sequence reads: CASSRWTGWPGMSTGELFF. The CDR3 nucleotides are TGTGCCAGCAGCAGATGGACAGGGTGGCCGGGTATGAGTACCGGGGAGCTGTTTTTT.

In DNA, the CDR3 is TGTGCCAGCAGTGAATTTGAGTCGTTTGTGGAGACCCAGTACTTC. It yields the protein CASSEFESFVETQYF. The gene calls are TRBV25-1 and TRBJ2-5, with D unclear. Deletions cut 1 base from V and 5 bases from J, with 14 bases between. CDR3 length: 15 residues. Germline CDR1 MGHDK, CDR2 SYGVNS.

The rearrangement uses TRBV2 and TRBJ2-5; 7 bases align to TRBD2. This CDR3 is built from 16 residues. The V gene's germline CDR1 is SNHLY and CDR2 FYNNEI. With V trimmed by 2 bases and J by 2 bases, 8 bases remained unmatched. The CDR3 spells CASSETLAAIQETQYF. The CDR3 coding sequence is TGTGCCAGCAGTGAAACTCTAGCGGCGATACAAGAGACCCAGTACTTC.

The chain is built from TRBV6-5 and TRBJ1-2; perhaps TRBD1 as D (6 bases). The ends were cut back, 10 bases at V and 7 bases at J, with 19 bases in the middle. This CDR3 comprises 13 residues. Per germline, CDR1 MNHEY and CDR2 SVGAGI. CDR3 sequence (DNA): TGTGCCACCGAAGGGCCAGGGGTGGGTGGCTACACCTTC. This gives the protein CATEGPGVGGYTF.

The rearrangement uses TRBV12-1 and TRBJ1-5; the D call TRBD1 from the table was never checked on the DNA. TRBV12-1 is described as a pseudogene. CDR3 length equals 20 residues. CDR3: CASSLRALEGGTGDCQPQHF. The CDR3 coding sequence is TGTGCCAGCAGCTTACGGGCCCTCGAAGGGGGGACAGGGGATTGTCAGCCCCAGCATTTT.

The J gene is TRBJ1-4, the V gene TRBV2; D perhaps matches TRBD1 (5 bases). Germline lookup yields CDR1 SNHLY and CDR2 FYNNEI. Deletions cut 7 bases from V and 3 bases from J, with 15 bases between. This CDR3 is built from 15 residues. This chain's CDR3 is CASNGGPYSNEKLFF. The CDR3 region has the DNA TGTGCCAGCAACGGGGGACCGTATTCTAATGAAAAACTGTTTTTT. Together with reference TRBV2 and TRBJ1-4, the CDR3 gives the full variable domain: EPEVTQTPSHQVTQMGQEVILRCVPISNHLYFYWYRQILGQKVEFLVSFYNNEISEKSEIFDDQFSVERPDGSNFTLKIRSTKLEDSAMYFCASNGGPYSNEKLFFGSGTQLSVL.

The chain uses TRBV5-1 and TRBJ1-6, with D hard to call. From germline, CDR1 is SGHRS and CDR2 YFSETQ. The V end was cut by 4 bases, the J end by 6 bases, with 20 bases between. The length of the CDR3 is 17 residues. As DNA, the CDR3 is TGCGCCAGCAGCCCCTCCCAATACGAGACACTTAATTCACCCCTCCACTTT. It encodes CASSPSQYETLNSPLHF.

This clone was observed a handful of times. This chain links TRBV7-2 with TRBJ1-2, with 7 bases lining up with TRBD1. There are 15 residues in the CDR3. V lost 5 bases, J lost 4 bases, and 10 bases stayed unmatched. The germline gives CDR1 SGHTA, CDR2 FQGNSA. The CDR3 is CASSLQGEPPYGYTF. CDR3 in DNA: TGTGCCAGCAGCCTGCAGGGGGAACCGCCCTATGGCTACACCTTC.

The gene calls are TRBV4-1 and TRBJ1-3; 7 nucleotides match TRBD1. The junction had 14 bases not matched to a gene; V was cut back by 3 bases and J by 0 bases. Per the germline V gene, CDR1 is MGHRA and CDR2 is YSYEKL. CDR3 size: 19 residues. The CDR3 bases are TGCGCCAGCAGCCACCAACAGGGGAATAGAGCCCACTCTGGAAACACCATATATTTT. Its translation: CASSHQQGNRAHSGNTIYF.

The V and J genes are TRBV5-6 and TRBJ2-2; D is perhaps TRBD1 (6 bases). This CDR3 region has 16 residues. Germline V CDR1 and CDR2: SGHDT, YYEEEE. V was pared by 7 bases and J by 4 bases, with 20 bases between. CDR3 region: CASSPGWGQTTGELFF. CDR3 coding DNA: TGTGCCAGCTCACCCGGCTGGGGGCAGACCACCGGGGAGCTGTTTTTT. Full variable domain (missing parts from reference TRBV5-6 and TRBJ2-2): DAGVTQSPTHLIKTRGQQVTLRCSPKSGHDTVSWYQQALGQGPQFIFQYYEEEERQRGNFPDRFSGHQFPNYSSELNVNALLLGDSALYLCASSPGWGQTTGELFFGEGSRLTVL.

The chain combines TRBV7-8 with TRBJ2-5; no reliable D call. The CDR3 has 15 amino acids. CDR1 and CDR2 (germline): SGHVS, FQNEAQ. Trimming took 4 bases from V and 2 from J, leaving 14 bases between them. CDR3 region: CASSSGVPRQETQYF. The CDR3 DNA sequence: TGTGCCAGCAGCTCCGGAGTGCCTCGACAAGAGACCCAGTACTTC. Looking up the rest from reference TRBV7-8 and TRBJ2-5 gives the full variable domain: GAGVSQSPRYKVAKRGQDVALRCDPISGHVSLFWYQQALGQGPEFLTYFQNEAQLDKSGLPSDRFFAERPEGSVSTLKIQRTQQEDSAVYLCASSSGVPRQETQYFGPGTRLLVL.

This clone was seen just once. CDR3 DNA: TGTGCCAGCAGGGCAGGCCCCACCGGTGTTTATAACAATGAGCAGTTCTTC. Protein: CASRAGPTGVYNNEQFF. The J gene is TRBJ2-1, the V gene TRBV27; D call uncertain. The germline gives CDR1 MNHEY, CDR2 SMNVEV (reference sequence). V lost 6 bases to trimming and J lost 5 bases, with 23 bases between them. The CDR3 totals 17 residues.

V and J are TRBV5-8 and TRBJ1-2, with TRBD1 matching 9 bases. V lost 4 bases to trimming and J lost 10 bases; unmatched junction nucleotides: 8. Germline V lookup: CDR1 SGHTS, CDR2 YDEGEE. This CDR3 region has 13 residues. The CDR3 nucleotides read TGTGCCAGCAGCGCGGGACAGGGCTTCCTCTACACCTTC. Translating it yields CASSAGQGFLYTF.

This clone was observed a single time. The chain has TRBV5-1 and TRBJ2-7, with 10 bases identical to TRBD2. Losses at the gene ends were 1 base for V and 3 bases for J; bases not matched to a gene: 4. The CDR3 extends over 15 amino acids. The germline gives CDR1 SGHRS, CDR2 YFSETQ. The CDR3: CASSLSSGGYYEQYF. As DNA, the CDR3 is TGCGCCAGCAGCTTGAGTAGCGGGGGGTACTACGAGCAGTACTTC.

The chain couples TRBV7-9 to TRBJ2-7; D gene uncertain. V was cut by 5 bases and J by 4 bases, with 21 bases left in between. The CDR3 has 16 residues. Per germline, CDR1 SEHNR and CDR2 FQNEAQ (reference sequence). CDR3: CASSPLGDPINYEQYF. The CDR3 nucleotides are TGTGCCAGCAGCCCTCTGGGCGACCCAATAAATTACGAGCAGTACTTC.

The chain recombines TRBV6-1 with TRBJ2-7; maybe TRBD1 (7 bases). The CDR3 covers 20 residues. V lost 3 bases and J lost 5, with 32 bases in between. The V gene's germline CDR1 is MNHNS and CDR2 SASEGT. The CDR3: CASSERGRGTAGSDLDEQYF. The CDR3 DNA sequence: TGTGCCAGCAGTGAGCGAGGTCGGGGGACAGCTGGATCTGACTTGGACGAGCAGTACTTC.

This clone was recorded once. The genes are TRBV5-1 and TRBJ2-7; possibly TRBD2 for D (5 bases). There are 14 residues in the CDR3. Germline CDR1 SGHRS, CDR2 YFSETQ. Trimming took 6 bases from V and 2 from J, leaving 15 bases between them. The CDR3 DNA reads TGCGCCAGCATACGAGGCGGGTTAACCTACGAGCAGTACTTC. Translation gives CASIRGGLTYEQYF.

Written as DNA, the CDR3 is TGTGCCAGCAGCTTCGACAGGACGAAGAACACCGGGGAGCTGTTTTTT. Protein sequence: CASSFDRTKNTGELFF. The chain couples TRBV7-6 to TRBJ2-2; D may be TRBD1 (6 bases). CDR1 and CDR2 from the germline V gene are SGHVS and FNYEAQ. This CDR3 spans 16 amino acids. Trimming stripped 3 bases from V and 1 base from J, with 12 bases between. The complete variable domain, with remaining parts taken from reference TRBV7-6 and TRBJ2-2, reads GAGVSQSPRYKVTKRGQDVALRCDPISGHVSLYWYRQALGQGPEFLTYFNYEAQQDKSGLPNDRFSAERPEGSISTLTIQRTEQRDSAMYRCASSFDRTKNTGELFFGEGSRLTVL.

The J gene is TRBJ1-4, the V gene TRBV28, with D perhaps matching TRBD1 (6 bases). V was shortened by 5 bases and J by 8 bases, with 15 bases between the two germline ends. Per the germline V gene, CDR1 is MDHEN and CDR2 is SYDVKM. This CDR3 has 14 amino acids. In DNA, the CDR3 is TGTGCCAGCAGTCTACAGGGAGCGTGGGAAAAACTGTTTTTT. This codes for CASSLQGAWEKLFF.

This clone was counted a few times. V is TRBV4-1 and J is TRBJ1-5, with D possibly TRBD1 on 5 matching bases. Trimming removed 0 bases from V and 7 bases from J, with 10 bases in between. Germline V lookup: CDR1 MGHRA, CDR2 YSYEKL. The CDR3 sequence is 14 residues long. CDR3 nucleotide sequence: TGCGCCAGCAGCCAAGAGTCGAAGGGGCAGCCCCAGCATTTT. It translates to CASSQESKGQPQHF.

This clone has only a few counts. The rearrangement joins TRBV5-1 to TRBJ2-6; no clear D gene. V lost 5 bases and J lost 3, with 6 bases in between. CDR3 length equals 13 residues. The V gene's germline CDR1 is SGHRS and CDR2 YFSETQ. The CDR3 sequence is CASSPRGANVLTF. CDR3 coding DNA: TGCGCCAGCAGTCCCCGTGGGGCCAACGTCCTGACTTTC. Using reference TRBV5-1 and TRBJ2-6 for the parts outside the CDR3, the full variable domain is KAGVTQTPRYLIKTRGQQVTLSCSPISGHRSVSWYQQTPGQGLQFLFEYFSETQRNKGNFPGRFSGRQFSNSRSEMNVSTLELGDSALYLCASSPRGANVLTFGAGSRLTVL.

This clone was seen only once. The genes are TRBV14 and TRBJ2-7, with 10 bases fitting TRBD1. The CDR3 contains 14 residues. V gave up 5 bases and J gave up 6 bases; unmatched junction bases: 7. Per the germline V gene, CDR1 is SGHDN and CDR2 is FVKESK. This CDR3 reads CASSYRDRGPEQYF. The CDR3 DNA sequence: TGTGCCAGCAGCTACCGGGACAGGGGTCCCGAGCAGTACTTC.

This chain links TRBV12-5 with TRBJ2-7; 7 bases fit TRBD2. The CDR3 has 13 amino acids. Germline assignment: CDR1 LGHNT and CDR2 FRNRAP. V gave up 4 bases and J gave up 3 bases; unmatched junction bases: 3. The CDR3: CASGWGGGYEQYF. The CDR3 DNA follows: TGTGCTAGTGGTTGGGGGGGTGGCTACGAGCAGTACTTC.

The chain carries TRBV5-1 and TRBJ1-2; no clear D gene. CDR3 length: 16 amino acids. Deletions cut 4 bases from V and 4 bases from J, with 20 bases between. The germline V gene has CDR1 SGHRS and CDR2 YFSETQ. CDR3 bases: TGCGCCAGCAGCGCCCGGGATACGAGCAATTTCTATGGCTACACCTTC. Translating gives CASSARDTSNFYGYTF.

This rearrangement joins TRBV7-6 to TRBJ2-7, with 11 bases that match TRBD1. Losses at the gene ends were 5 bases for V and 5 bases for J; bases not matched to a gene: 8. The CDR3 is 15 amino acids. Per the germline V gene, CDR1 is SGHVS and CDR2 is FNYEAQ. The CDR3 region is CASSRTSGQGDEQYF. CDR3 DNA sequence: TGTGCCAGCAGCCGAACCTCGGGACAGGGGGACGAGCAGTACTTC.

This clone appeared a few times. V gene TRBV9 combines with J gene TRBJ1-1, with no clear D. Per germline, CDR1 SGDLS and CDR2 YYNGEE. V was shortened by 0 bases and J by 3 bases, with 6 bases between the two germline ends. The CDR3 sequence is 13 residues long. CDR3 sequence: CASSVVVDTEAFF. DNA for the CDR3: TGTGCCAGCAGCGTAGTAGTAGACACTGAAGCTTTCTTT.

The chain combines TRBV4-1 with TRBJ1-4; D might be TRBD1 (6 bases). This CDR3 is built from 16 residues. Germline CDR1 reads MGHRA; CDR2 reads YSYEKL. V was trimmed by 7 bases and J by 0 bases, leaving 15 bases between them. The CDR3 coding sequence is TGCGCCAGCACCCCCCAGGGGTGGACAACTAATGAAAAACTGTTTTTT. It encodes CASTPQGWTTNEKLFF.